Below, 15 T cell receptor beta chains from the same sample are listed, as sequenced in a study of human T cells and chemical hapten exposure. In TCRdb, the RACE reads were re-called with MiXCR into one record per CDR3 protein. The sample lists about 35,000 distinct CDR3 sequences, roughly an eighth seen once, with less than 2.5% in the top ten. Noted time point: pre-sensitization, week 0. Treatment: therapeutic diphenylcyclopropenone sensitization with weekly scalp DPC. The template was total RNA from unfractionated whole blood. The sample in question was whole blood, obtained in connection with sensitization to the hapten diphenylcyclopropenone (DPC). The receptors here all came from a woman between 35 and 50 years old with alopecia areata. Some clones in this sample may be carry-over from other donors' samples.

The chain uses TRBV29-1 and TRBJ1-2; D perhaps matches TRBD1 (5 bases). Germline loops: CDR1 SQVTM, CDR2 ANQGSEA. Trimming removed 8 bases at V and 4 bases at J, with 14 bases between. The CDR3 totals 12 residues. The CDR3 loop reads CSFYDRAYGYTF. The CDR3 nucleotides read TGCAGCTTTTACGACAGAGCCTATGGCTACACCTTC.

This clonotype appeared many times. The CDR3 region is CASSSPSAGVIPNTEAFF. The CDR3 bases are TGTGCCAGCAGTTCCCCGTCCGCAGGGGTCATTCCGAACACTGAAGCTTTCTTT. J is TRBJ1-1 and V is TRBV28, with D perhaps matching TRBD1 (6 bases). The CDR3 extends over 18 amino acids. V shed 4 bases and J shed 1 base, with 22 bases lying between them. CDR1 is MDHEN, CDR2 SYDVKM, per germline.

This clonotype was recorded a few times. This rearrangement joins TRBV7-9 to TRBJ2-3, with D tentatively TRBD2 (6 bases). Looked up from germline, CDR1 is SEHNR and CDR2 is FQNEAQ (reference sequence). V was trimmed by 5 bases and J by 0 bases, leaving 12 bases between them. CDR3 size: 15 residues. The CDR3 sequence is CASSTGLGSTDTQYF. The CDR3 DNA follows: TGTGCCAGCAGCACGGGACTGGGAAGCACAGATACGCAGTATTTT.

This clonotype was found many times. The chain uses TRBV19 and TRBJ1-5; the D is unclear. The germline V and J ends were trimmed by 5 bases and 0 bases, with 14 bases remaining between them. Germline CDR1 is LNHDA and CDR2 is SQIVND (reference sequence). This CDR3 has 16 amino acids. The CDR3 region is CASSSEAVNSNQPQHF. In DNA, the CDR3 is TGTGCCAGTAGTTCAGAGGCAGTTAATAGCAATCAGCCCCAGCATTTT. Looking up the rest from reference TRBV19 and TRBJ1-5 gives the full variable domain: DGGITQSPKYLFRKEGQNVTLSCEQNLNHDAMYWYRQDPGQGLRLIYYSQIVNDFQKGDIAEGYSVSREKKESFPLTVTSAQKNPTAFYLCASSSEAVNSNQPQHFGDGTRLSIL.

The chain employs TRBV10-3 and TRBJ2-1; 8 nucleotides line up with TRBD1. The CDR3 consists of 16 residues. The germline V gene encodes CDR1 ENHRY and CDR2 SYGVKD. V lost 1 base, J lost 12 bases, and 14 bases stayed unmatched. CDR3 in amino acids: CAISEYDLQDRAVQFF. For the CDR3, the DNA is TGTGCCATCAGTGAGTATGATCTACAGGACAGGGCGGTGCAGTTCTTC.

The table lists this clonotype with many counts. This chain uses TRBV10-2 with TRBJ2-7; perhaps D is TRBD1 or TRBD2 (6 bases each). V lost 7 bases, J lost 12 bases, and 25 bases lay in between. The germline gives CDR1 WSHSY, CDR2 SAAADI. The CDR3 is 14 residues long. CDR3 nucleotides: TGCGCCAGCATCCAAGGGGACTCCGTCCCCAGGGGGTACTTC. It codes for CASIQGDSVPRGYF.

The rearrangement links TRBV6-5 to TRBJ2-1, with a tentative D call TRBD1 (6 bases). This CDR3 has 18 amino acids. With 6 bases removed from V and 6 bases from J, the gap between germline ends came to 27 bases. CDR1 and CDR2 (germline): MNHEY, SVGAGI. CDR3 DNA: TGTGCCAGCAGCGGACAGCTCCGAGCGGAGTGGTTCGCCAATGAGCAGTTCTTC. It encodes CASSGQLRAEWFANEQFF.

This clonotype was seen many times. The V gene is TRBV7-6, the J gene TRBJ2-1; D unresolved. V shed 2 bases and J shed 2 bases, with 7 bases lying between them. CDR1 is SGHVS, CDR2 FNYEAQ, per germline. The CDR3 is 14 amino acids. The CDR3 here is CASSLRPPYNEQFF. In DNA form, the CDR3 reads TGTGCCAGCAGCTTACGACCGCCCTACAATGAGCAGTTCTTC.

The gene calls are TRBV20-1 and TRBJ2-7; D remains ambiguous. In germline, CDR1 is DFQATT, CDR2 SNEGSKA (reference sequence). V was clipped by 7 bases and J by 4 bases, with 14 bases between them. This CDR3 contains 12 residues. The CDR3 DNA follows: TGCAGTGGTCGAGGCCAGTATTACGAGCAGTACTTC. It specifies CSGRGQYYEQYF.

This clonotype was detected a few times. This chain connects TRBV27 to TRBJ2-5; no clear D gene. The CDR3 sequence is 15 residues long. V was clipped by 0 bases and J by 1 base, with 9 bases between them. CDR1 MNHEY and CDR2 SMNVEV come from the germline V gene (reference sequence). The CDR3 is CASSLSWTSQETQYF. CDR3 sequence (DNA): TGTGCCAGCAGTTTATCTTGGACGAGCCAAGAGACCCAGTACTTC.

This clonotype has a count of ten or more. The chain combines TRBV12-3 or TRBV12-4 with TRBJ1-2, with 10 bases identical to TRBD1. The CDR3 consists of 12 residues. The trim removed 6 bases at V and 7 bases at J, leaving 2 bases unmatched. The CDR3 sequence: CASRTGGGGYTF. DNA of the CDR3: TGTGCCAGCAGGACAGGGGGCGGTGGCTACACCTTC.

CDR3 amino acids: CASSTGYASGFDEQYF. CDR3 coding DNA: TGCGCCAGCAGCACCGGATACGCTAGCGGATTCGACGAGCAGTACTTC. The chain employs TRBV4-1 and TRBJ2-7; 7 bases are shared with TRBD2. CDR3 length: 16 residues. The V and J ends lost 5 bases and 5 bases, in that order; junction bases with no gene match: 15. Per germline, CDR1 MGHRA and CDR2 YSYEKL.

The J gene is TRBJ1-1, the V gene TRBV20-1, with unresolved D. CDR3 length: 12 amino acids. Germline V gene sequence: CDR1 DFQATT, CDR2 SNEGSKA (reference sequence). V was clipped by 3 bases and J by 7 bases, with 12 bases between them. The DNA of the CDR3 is TGCAGTGCTAGGGGCCTCGCAAGTGAAGCTTTCTTT. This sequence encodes CSARGLASEAFF.

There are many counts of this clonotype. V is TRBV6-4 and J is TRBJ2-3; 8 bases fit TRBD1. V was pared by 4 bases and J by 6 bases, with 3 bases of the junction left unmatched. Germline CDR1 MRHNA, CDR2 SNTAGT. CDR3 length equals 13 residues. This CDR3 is CASSGNRGDTQYF. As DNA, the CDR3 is TGTGCCAGCAGTGGCAACAGGGGGGATACGCAGTATTTT.

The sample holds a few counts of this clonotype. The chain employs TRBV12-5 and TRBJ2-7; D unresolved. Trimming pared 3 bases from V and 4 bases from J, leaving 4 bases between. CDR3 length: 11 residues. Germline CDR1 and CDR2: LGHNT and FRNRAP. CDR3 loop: CASGLGYEQYF. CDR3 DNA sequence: TGTGCTAGTGGTTTAGGATACGAGCAGTACTTC.